The 3 T cell receptor beta chains listed next were all sequenced from one sample in a study of response to subunit inactivated influenza vaccine (dated by TCRdb to between 2018 and 2020). The time point tag for this specimen amounts to: 40 to 45 days after influenza vaccine administration. The method behind the library was RT-PCR. TCRdb lists the instrument as Illumina HiSeq 2500. TCRdb applied fastp at Q25 and MiXCR to the public reads, then kept only in-frame beta chains. Identical CDR3 protein sequences are pooled into one entry, listed with their most common genes and DNA. This sample has over 400,000 distinct CDR3 sequences in its table, and under 15% of those were observed once. Around 13% of the sample lies in the top ten. This specimen was PBMCs from blood, taken about 40 days after vaccination. These receptors were collected from a man between 50 and 59 years old who received an inactivated influenza vaccine. Donor details come from another sample of the same person, matched by shared clones.

This clonotype was observed at least ten times. This chain uses TRBV10-2 with TRBJ2-3; 7 bases agree with TRBD2. The CDR3 consists of 12 residues. Germline V gene data show CDR1 as WSHSY and CDR2 as SAAADI. The V segment lost 8 bases and the J segment 6 bases; nucleotides outside the gene matches: 5. As DNA, the CDR3 is TGCGCCAGCTATCCCGGGGGGGATACGCAGTATTTT. Residues: CASYPGGDTQYF.

This clonotype occurred a few times. The rearrangement links TRBV6-1 to TRBJ1-6, with no clear D. Germline V lookup: CDR1 MNHNS, CDR2 SASEGT. The CDR3 has 13 amino acids. Trimming pared 5 bases from V and 10 bases from J, leaving 12 bases between. In DNA, the CDR3 is TGTGCCAGCAGTAAAGGTTTAAGATCACCCCTCCACTTT. It codes for CASSKGLRSPLHF.

This sequence joins TRBV19 and TRBJ2-2, with unresolved D. V was clipped by 6 bases and J by 6 bases, with 11 bases between them. This CDR3 region has 13 residues. The germline gives CDR1 LNHDA, CDR2 SQIVND (reference sequence). In nucleotides, the CDR3 is TGTGCCAGTAGGACAAACGGCGCCGGGGAGCTGTTTTTT. Translated: CASRTNGAGELFF.